The clone carrying this T cell receptor beta chain was seen only a few times. This beta chain appears as a stray read in a library generated for alpha chains; its size is not informative. This record comes from a study of spatial heterogeneity in lung cancer. Looking at the study overall: The study observed each unique TCR and UMI combination more than ten times on average in raw reads.

Each TCR cDNA molecule carried a unique molecular identifier. TCRdb recomputed calls from the 5' RACE reads with MiXCR, one row per CDR3 protein. The data show 1,500 to 2,000 distinct CDR3 sequences, approximately 7.8% seen once. With 4 bases clipped from V and 1 base from J, the junction kept 13 bases outside the gene matches. Germline-derived CDR1 and CDR2 are MDHEN and SYDVKM. CDR3 size: 18 residues. Time point defined: sample taken at primary tumor resection. Whole RNA came from tumor, nontumor lung or frozen PBMC and was sequenced without being sorted. The TCR comes from a male donor with early-stage non-small cell lung cancer. This chain uses TRBV28 with TRBJ2-1; 7 positions agree with TRBD2. The source material was normal lung tissue next to the tumor, sampled at surgery. The chain's CDR3 is CASSYRIGAGVSYNEQFF. In DNA, the CDR3 is TGTGCCAGCAGTTACCGGATAGGGGCGGGAGTTTCCTACAATGAGCAGTTCTTC.